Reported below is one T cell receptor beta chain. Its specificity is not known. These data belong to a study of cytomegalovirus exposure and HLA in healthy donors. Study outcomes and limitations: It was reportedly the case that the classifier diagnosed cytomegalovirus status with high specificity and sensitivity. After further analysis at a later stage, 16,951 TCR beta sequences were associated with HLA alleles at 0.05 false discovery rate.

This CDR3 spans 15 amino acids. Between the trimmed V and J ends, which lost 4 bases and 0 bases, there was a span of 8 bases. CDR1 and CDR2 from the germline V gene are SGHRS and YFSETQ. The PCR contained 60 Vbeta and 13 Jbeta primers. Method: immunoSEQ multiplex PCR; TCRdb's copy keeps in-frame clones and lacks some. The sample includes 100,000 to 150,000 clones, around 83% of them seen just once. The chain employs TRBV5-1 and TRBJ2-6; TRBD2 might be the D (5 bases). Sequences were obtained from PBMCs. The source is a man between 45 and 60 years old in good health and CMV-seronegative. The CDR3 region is CASSHGNSGANVLTF. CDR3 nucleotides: TGCGCCAGCAGCCACGGGAACTCTGGGGCCAACGTCCTGACTTTC. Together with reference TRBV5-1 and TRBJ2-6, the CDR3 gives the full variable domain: KAGVTQTPRYLIKTRGQQVTLSCSPISGHRSVSWYQQTPGQGLQFLFEYFSETQRNKGNFPGRFSGRQFSNSRSEMNVSTLELGDSALYLCASSHGNSGANVLTFGAGSRLTVL.